A selection of T cell receptor beta chains follows, all from one sample in a study of cytotoxic CD8 clonotypes in ibrutinib-treated CLL. The assay was immunoSEQ multiplex PCR, and TCRdb's table has in-frame clones only and misses some. Among some 290,000 clones listed, roughly 85% were seen once. The starting material was PBMCs, obtained before ibrutinib treatment. The receptors stem from a human donor with chronic lymphocytic leukemia. Both conserved end residues are part of each CDR3. The order of the fields is V gene, D gene, clone size, J gene, CDR3 DNA, CDR3 protein. The D gene is left open where the match is weak. Not all rows give a size; the values are once, few, many and, for expanded clones, a class.

>TRBV5-6|NA|NA|TRBJ2-7
TGTGCCAGCAGCCCCGGGACGGAATCCTACGAGCAGTACTTC
CASSPGTESYEQYF
>TRBV28|NA|NA|TRBJ2-5
TGTGCCAGCAGTCGAATCCTAAACCGGGAGACCCAGTACTTC
CASSRILNRETQYF
>TRBV4-1|NA|NA|TRBJ1-2
TGCGCCAGCAGCCAAGTCTTCCGGGCGGAGGGCTACACCTTC
CASSQVFRAEGYTF
>TRBV6-4|TRBD2|NA|TRBJ2-1
TGTGCCAGCAGGACTAGCGGGACTTTGTACAATGAGCAGTTCTTC
CASRTSGTLYNEQFF
>TRBV27|NA|NA|TRBJ2-7
TGTGCCAGCAGTTTATCGGCCCAATGGAGCGCGGTGAACTCCTACGAGCAGTACTTC
CASSLSAQWSAVNSYEQYF
>TRBV4-2|TRBD2|NA|TRBJ2-1
TGTGCCAGCAGCCCGGTAGCGGGAGTGGAAGACAATGAGCAGTTCTTC
CASSPVAGVEDNEQFF
>TRBV27|NA|NA|TRBJ2-7
TGTGCCAGCAGTTTAAATCTCGGCTACGAGCAGTACTTC
CASSLNLGYEQYF
>TRBV5-8|NA|NA|TRBJ2-6
TGTGCCAGCAGCTTGTGGGCTGGGGCGCCTGGGGCCAACGTCCTGACTTTC
CASSLWAGAPGANVLTF
>TRBV12-5|NA|NA|TRBJ2-1
TGTGCTAGTGGTTTGCGGGCCTCCAGTGAGCAGTTCTTC
CASGLRASSEQFF
>TRBV11-1|TRBD2|NA|TRBJ2-7
TGTGCCAGCAGCCCAGGACTAGCGGGAGGGCTCGAGCAGTACTTC
CASSPGLAGGLEQYF
>TRBV6-5|NA|NA|TRBJ2-7
TGTGCCAGCAGTTCGGACCGGGATTACCCGAGCTACGAGCAGTACTTC
CASSSDRDYPSYEQYF
>TRBV18|NA|NA|TRBJ2-4
TGTGCCAGCTCACCGAACAGACTGACCGTGGACATTCAGTACTTC
CASSPNRLTVDIQYF
>TRBV2|TRBD1|NA|TRBJ1-3
TGTGCCAGCAGTCGGGACAGGGAAGGAGGAAACACCATATATTTT
CASSRDREGGNTIYF
>TRBV7-5|NA|NA|TRBJ2-7
TGTGTCAGAAGCTTAATGGCTCCCAGACATAACCGACGCTACGAGCAGTACTTC
CVRSLMAPRHNRRYEQYF
>TRBV11-2|TRBD2|NA|TRBJ2-7
TGTGCCAGCAGCCAGAACCCGGGGGGAACCTACGAGCAGTACTTC
CASSQNPGGTYEQYF
>TRBV29-1|NA|NA|TRBJ2-4
TGCAGCGTTGCCGTCGGTGGATTCATTCAGTACTTC
CSVAVGGFIQYF
>TRBV7-8|NA|NA|TRBJ2-7
TGTGCCAGCAGCGTCAACGCCGGGTCAGCGTCCGAGCAGTACTTC
CASSVNAGSASEQYF
>TRBV4-3|NA|NA|TRBJ2-1
TGCGCCAGCAGCCAAGAGGCCAGCGGACCCTACAATGAGCAGTTCTTC
CASSQEASGPYNEQFF
>TRBV6-1|NA|NA|TRBJ1-1
TGTGCCAGCAGTGAAGCGGCGGCCGCAATGAACACTGAAGCTTTCTTT
CASSEAAAAMNTEAFF
>TRBV5-1|NA|NA|TRBJ1-2
TGCGCCAGCAGCATTGGGACATCCCCTGACTATGGCTACACCTTC
CASSIGTSPDYGYTF
>TRBV2|NA|NA|TRBJ2-2
TGTGCCAGCAGGGGGCTCGGCACCGGGGAGCTGTTTTTT
CASRGLGTGELFF
>TRBV9|NA|NA|TRBJ2-7
TGTGCCAGCAGCGTAGCTACTGGTTACTCCTACGAGCAGTACTTC
CASSVATGYSYEQYF
>TRBV5-4|NA|NA|TRBJ1-1
TGTGCCAGCAGCTTGGTGGACAGGAACACTGAAGCTTTCTTT
CASSLVDRNTEAFF
>TRBV7-2|NA|NA|TRBJ2-2
TGTGCCAGCAGCTTAGTGGGGGAGCTGTTTTTT
CASSLVGELFF
>TRBV15|NA|NA|TRBJ2-1
TGTGCCACCAGCAGAGAATCACTGGCGGGGACTTACAATGAGCAGTTCTTC
CATSRESLAGTYNEQFF
>TRBV28|NA|few|TRBJ1-5
TGTGCCAGCAGTTTAAGAAATCAGCCCCAGCATTTT
CASSLRNQPQHF
>TRBV7-7|TRBD2|NA|TRBJ2-5
TGTGCTAGCAGCTTCCAAGCGGGAGGGCCTGGAGTTGAGACCCAGTACTTC
CASSFQAGGPGVETQYF
>TRBV6-5|NA|NA|TRBJ1-2
TGTGCCAGCAGTCCTCACAGGGACTATGGCTACACCTTC
CASSPHRDYGYTF
>TRBV30|NA|NA|TRBJ2-7
TGTGCCTGGAGTGTACATTACTACGAGCAGTACTTC
CAWSVHYYEQYF
>TRBV4-2|TRBD2|NA|TRBJ2-7
TGTGCCAGCAGCCGGGAAGGACTAGATACCTACGAGCAGTACTTC
CASSREGLDTYEQYF
>TRBV28|NA|NA|TRBJ2-3
TGTGCCAGCAGTTTCGCAGGGTACAGGTCAGATACGCAGTATTTT
CASSFAGYRSDTQYF
>TRBV11-2|TRBD2|NA|TRBJ2-7
TGTGCCAGCAGCCTGACCGGGACTAGCGGGAGTTACGAGCAGTACTTC
CASSLTGTSGSYEQYF
>TRBV4-1|NA|NA|TRBJ1-2
TGCGCCAGCAGCCAAGGTTCAGCTAACTATGGCTACACCTTC
CASSQGSANYGYTF
>TRBV28|TRBD1|NA|TRBJ2-5
TGTGCCAGCAGCACTGAAGCACAGGGGCTTCAAGAGACCCAGTACTTC
CASSTEAQGLQETQYF
>TRBV4-1|NA|NA|TRBJ2-3
TGCGCCAGCAGCCAAGAAAAAGCGGTGCCTAGCACAGATACGCAGTATTTT
CASSQEKAVPSTDTQYF
>TRBV9|TRBD2|NA|TRBJ2-5
TGTGCCAGCAGCGTAGAAGGCGGGAGAAATGGAGAGACCCAGTACTTC
CASSVEGGRNGETQYF
>TRBV4-3|NA|few|TRBJ2-7
TGCGCCAGCAGCCAAGATTTAGCGGAGGGAACCTACGAGCAGTACTTC
CASSQDLAEGTYEQYF
>TRBV27|TRBD1|NA|TRBJ1-2
TGTGCCAGCAGTTTAGGGACAGCTTATGGCTACACCTTC
CASSLGTAYGYTF
>TRBV6-5|NA|few|TRBJ2-5
TGTGCCAGCAGTTACACCCAGGAAGAGACCCAGTACTTC
CASSYTQEETQYF
>TRBV2|TRBD2|NA|TRBJ2-5
TGTGCCAGCAGTGAACTGGCGGGAGGACTTCAGACCCAGTACTTC
CASSELAGGLQTQYF
>TRBV28|TRBD1|NA|TRBJ1-1
TGTGCCAGCAACAAGGGACAGGAGACGCGGGCTTTCTTT
CASNKGQETRAFF
>TRBV5-1|TRBD1|NA|TRBJ2-7
TGCGCCAGCAGCAGGTCCGGGACAGCCTACGAGCAGTACTTC
CASSRSGTAYEQYF
>TRBV5-1|NA|NA|TRBJ1-5
TGCGCCAGCAGCTTGGACCCCCTCGACGGTAGCAATCAGCCCCAGCATTTT
CASSLDPLDGSNQPQHF
>TRBV19|TRBD1|NA|TRBJ2-1
TGTGCCAGTCACAGGACAGGGTTGGGTGAGCAGTTCTTC
CASHRTGLGEQFF
>TRBV14|TRBD2|NA|TRBJ2-1
TGTGCCAGCAGCCGCGGGACTAGCGGATACAATGAGCAGTTCTTC
CASSRGTSGYNEQFF
>TRBV5-6|NA|NA|TRBJ1-2
TGTGCCAGCAGCTTGGATGACTATGGCTACACCTTC
CASSLDDYGYTF
>TRBV7-3|NA|few|TRBJ2-1
TGTGCCAGCAGCCAATCGGGGCCCCAAACATACAATGAGCAGTTCTTC
CASSQSGPQTYNEQFF
>TRBV27|NA|NA|TRBJ2-5
TGTGCCAGCAGTCGGCCTCAAGAGACCCAGTACTTC
CASSRPQETQYF
>TRBV5-1|NA|NA|TRBJ2-5
TGCGCCAGCAGACTTTACGGGGGTATGGAGGAGACCCAGTACTTC
CASRLYGGMEETQYF
>TRBV7-6|NA|NA|TRBJ1-1
TGTGCCAGCAGCTTAGCGGGGCAGGAAGCTTTCTTT
CASSLAGQEAFF
>TRBV7-9|NA|NA|TRBJ2-2
TGTGCCAGCAGCAAACCGACAGGAAGGAACACCGGGGAGCTGTTTTTT
CASSKPTGRNTGELFF
>TRBV6-6|NA|NA|TRBJ2-5
TGTGCCAGCAGCTATGTTGGGGTGGCCGTCCAAGAGACCCAGTACTTC
CASSYVGVAVQETQYF
>TRBV6-5|TRBD2|NA|TRBJ2-7
TGTGCCAGCAGTTATTTTGCGGGAGTTTGGGAGCAGTACTTC
CASSYFAGVWEQYF
>TRBV6-5|NA|NA|TRBJ1-2
TGTGCCAGCAGTAATCTCATACCGAAGAATGGCTACACCTTC
CASSNLIPKNGYTF
>TRBV18|NA|NA|TRBJ2-3
TGTGCCAGCTCCCCCGGGAACACAGATACGCAGTATTTT
CASSPGNTDTQYF
>TRBV7-2|NA|few|TRBJ2-3
TGTGCCAGCAGGTCAACGTGGGGCACAGATACGCAGTATTTT
CASRSTWGTDTQYF
>TRBV9|NA|NA|TRBJ2-1
TGTGCCAGCAGCGAGAGAGGGGAGGACTACAATGAGCAGTTCTTC
CASSERGEDYNEQFF
>TRBV7-8|NA|NA|TRBJ2-1
TGTGCCAGCAGCTTTGTAGCCTACAATGAGCAGTTCTTC
CASSFVAYNEQFF
>TRBV7-9|NA|NA|TRBJ2-3
TGTGCCAGCAGCTTAGCGCCGACAGACTACACAGATACGCAGTATTTT
CASSLAPTDYTDTQYF